The clone carrying this T cell receptor (beta chain) was observed many times. The CDR3 consists of 13 residues. The V and J ends lost 5 bases and 4 bases, in that order; junction bases with no gene match: 2. The sample comes from a study of Graves' ophthalmopathy and Graves' hyperthyroidism. Ophthalmopathic donors had moderate-to-severe activity, CAS ≥3 and NOSPECS ≥4, with disease that had lasted under 3 months. RNA transcripts were the template, and TCR beta CDR3 regions were amplified from them. After a first-round RT-PCR with HTBI primers, a second-round multiplex PCR was run. TCRdb used MiXCR to reprocess the multiplex PCR reads, holding one entry per CDR3 protein. The sample lists approximately 150,000 distinct CDR3 sequences, approximately 40% occurring once.

The TCR comes from a man aged 25-45 years with Graves' ophthalmopathy. The sample taken for sequencing was peripheral blood. This chain links TRBV12-3 or TRBV12-4 with TRBJ1-5, with 7 bases aligning to TRBD1. The CDR3 DNA follows: TGTGCCAGCAGTCAACAGGGGAATCAGCCCCAGCATTTT. Residues: CASSQQGNQPQHF.